This T cell receptor beta chain was sequenced in a study of blood T cells in healthy people across ages. CDR1 and CDR2 (germline): SQVTM, ANQGSEA. CDR3 length: 12 residues. The V and J ends lost 7 bases and 4 bases respectively, with 13 bases between them. This clonotype was counted ten times or more. The target antigen is unknown. Then a second PCR, running roughly 7 to 12 cycles, was carried out with a sample-barcoded 5' primer and a J-beta primer mix. TCRdb recomputed calls from the 5' RACE reads with MiXCR, one row per CDR3 protein. The data show fewer than 800,000 distinct CDR3 sequences, approximately 49% seen once. Regarding the study as a whole: Investigators viewed diversity estimates from one million T cells as underestimates, the study reported.

Isolation yielded PBMCs, at least 7 million per sample, in every case. Per sample, at least 5 micrograms of total RNA were extracted. This clonotype was sampled from a woman aged 55 to 70 in good health. The specimen was blood. The rearrangement links TRBV29-1 to TRBJ2-5, with D perhaps matching TRBD1 (6 bases). The CDR3 sequence is CSGRQAVETQYF. CDR3 coding DNA: TGCAGCGGCCGACAGGCTGTAGAGACCCAGTACTTC.